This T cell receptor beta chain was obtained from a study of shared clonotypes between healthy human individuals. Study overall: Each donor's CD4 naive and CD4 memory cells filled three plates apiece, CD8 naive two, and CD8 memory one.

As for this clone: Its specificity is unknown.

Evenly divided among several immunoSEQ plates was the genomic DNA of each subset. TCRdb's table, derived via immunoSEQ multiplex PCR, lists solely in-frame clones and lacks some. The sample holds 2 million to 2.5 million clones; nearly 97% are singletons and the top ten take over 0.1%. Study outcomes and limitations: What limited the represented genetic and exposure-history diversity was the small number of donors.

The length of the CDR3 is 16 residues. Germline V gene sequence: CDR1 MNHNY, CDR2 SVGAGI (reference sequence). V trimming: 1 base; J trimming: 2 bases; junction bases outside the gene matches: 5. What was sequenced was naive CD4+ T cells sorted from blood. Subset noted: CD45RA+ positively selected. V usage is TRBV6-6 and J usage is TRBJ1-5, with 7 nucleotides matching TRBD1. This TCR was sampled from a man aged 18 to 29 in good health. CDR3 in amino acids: CASSYFRGSGNQPQHF. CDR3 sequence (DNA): TGTGCCAGCAGTTACTTCAGGGGGTCCGGCAATCAGCCCCAGCATTTT.